Below are 12 T cell receptor beta chains sequenced from a single sample in a study of PD-1 blockade in mismatch repair-deficient tumors. The repertoire was sequenced with immunoSEQ multiplex PCR; TCRdb's copy has only in-frame clones and lacks some. The sample yields approximately 50,000 clones, roughly 78% seen once. This specimen was peripheral blood, taken 4 weeks after starting pembrolizumab. These TCRs come from an adult with mismatch repair-deficient cancer.

This sequence joins TRBV7-9 and TRBJ2-7, with D possibly being TRBD1 or TRBD2 (5 bases each). This CDR3 region has 14 residues. V lost 6 bases and J lost 0, with 12 bases in between. Per germline, CDR1 SEHNR and CDR2 FQNEAQ (reference sequence). The CDR3 loop reads CASRSGTDSYEQYF. The DNA for the CDR3 is TGTGCCAGCAGATCCGGGACGGACTCCTACGAGCAGTACTTC.

The genes are TRBV29-1 and TRBJ2-1; the match to TRBD2 covers 7 bases. CDR3 size: 15 residues. Germline CDR1 is SQVTM and CDR2 is ANQGSEA. V was clipped by 3 bases and J by 10 bases; unmatched bases: 15. The CDR3 region is CSVEAAGTGVGEQFF. The DNA for the CDR3 is TGCAGCGTTGAGGCAGCGGGAACGGGAGTCGGGGAGCAGTTCTTC.

The chain joins TRBV5-6 to TRBJ2-7; 14 positions agree with TRBD2. Germline loops: CDR1 SGHDT, CDR2 YYEEEE. J lost 6 bases, V lost 3 bases, and 8 bases had no gene match. The CDR3 loop spans 16 amino acids. CDR3 sequence: CASSSGLAGGPGEQYF. The CDR3 DNA reads as TGTGCCAGCAGCTCCGGACTAGCGGGAGGCCCGGGCGAGCAGTACTTC. Combining the CDR3 with reference TRBV5-6 and TRBJ2-7 gives the whole variable domain DAGVTQSPTHLIKTRGQQVTLRCSPKSGHDTVSWYQQALGQGPQFIFQYYEEEERQRGNFPDRFSGHQFPNYSSELNVNALLLGDSALYLCASSSGLAGGPGEQYFGPGTRLTVT.

The table lists this clone with a count of one. The chain is built from TRBV19 and TRBJ1-2, with a tentative D call TRBD1 (5 bases). The germline gives CDR1 LNHDA, CDR2 SQIVND (reference sequence). The CDR3 totals 15 residues. The V end lost 7 bases, the J end lost 5 bases, and 20 bases lay between the germline ends. The CDR3 bases are TGTGCCAGTACCTTAACCGGGCCGGGGGGATATGGCTACACCTTC. This translates into CASTLTGPGGYGYTF.

This chain uses TRBV9 with TRBJ2-3, with D possibly matching TRBD1 (6 bases). CDR3 length: 14 amino acids. Germline V gives CDR1 SGDLS, CDR2 YYNGEE. V was cut by 2 bases and J by 6 bases, with 13 bases left in between. DNA of the CDR3: TGTGCCAGCAGCGTGACAGGCTCGGGGGATACGCAGTATTTT. Translating it yields CASSVTGSGDTQYF.

V gene TRBV9 combines with J gene TRBJ2-3; 14 bases are a match to TRBD2. The CDR3 totals 14 residues. The ends lost 10 bases at V and 4 bases at J; junction bases unmatched: 5. The germline V gene has CDR1 SGDLS and CDR2 YYNGEE. CDR3 loop: CAGTSGSSADTQYF. The CDR3 DNA reads TGTGCCGGGACTAGCGGGAGTAGCGCAGATACGCAGTATTTT.

The chain links TRBV5-1 to TRBJ2-1; D unresolved. Germline CDR1 and CDR2: SGHRS and YFSETQ. CDR3 length equals 14 residues. V gave up 0 bases and J gave up 2 bases, with 6 bases separating them. The CDR3 sequence is CASSLEQTYNEQFF. CDR3 in DNA: TGCGCCAGCAGCTTGGAGCAGACCTACAATGAGCAGTTCTTC. Variable domain in full (rest from reference TRBV5-1 and TRBJ2-1): KAGVTQTPRYLIKTRGQQVTLSCSPISGHRSVSWYQQTPGQGLQFLFEYFSETQRNKGNFPGRFSGRQFSNSRSEMNVSTLELGDSALYLCASSLEQTYNEQFFGPGTRLTVL.

In its sample, this clone was seen a few times. The genes are TRBV4-1 and TRBJ2-7; the D gene is possibly TRBD2 (5 bases). V was clipped by 1 base and J by 3 bases, with 10 bases between them. Germline CDR1 is MGHRA and CDR2 is YSYEKL. The CDR3 is made up of 14 amino acids. The CDR3 coding sequence is TGCGCCAGCAGCCAAGGGGTTGGGAGCTACGAGCAGTACTTC. Amino acid sequence: CASSQGVGSYEQYF.

The chain combines TRBV7-2 with TRBJ1-3; no definite D call. Germline V gene sequence: CDR1 SGHTA, CDR2 FQGNSA. V was clipped by 1 base and J by 1 base, with 5 bases between them. The CDR3 extends over 14 amino acids. The CDR3 reads CASSLVWSGNTIYF. The DNA of the CDR3 is TGTGCCAGCAGCTTAGTGTGGTCTGGAAACACCATATATTTT.

This clone is a singleton in its sample. Germline and junction disagree at one end, which may indicate a read error. V is TRBV7-7 and J is TRBJ2-1, with a weak D call TRBD2 (6 bases). The CDR3 spans 15 residues. The germline gives CDR1 SSHAT, CDR2 FNYEAQ (reference sequence). CDR3 coding DNA: TGTGCTAGCAGCTTACAGGACTGGGGGGACAATGAGCAGTTCTTC. Translating gives CASSLQDWGDNEQFF.

In this sample, this clone turned up once. The chain uses TRBV29-1 and TRBJ1-2; 10 bases line up with TRBD1. Germline V CDR1 and CDR2: SQVTM, ANQGSEA. V shed 0 bases and J 8 bases; nucleotides not matched to a gene: 9. The CDR3 consists of 15 residues. In nucleotides, the CDR3 is TGCAGCGTTGAAGAGTACGTAGGGACAGGGGTAGGCTACACCTTC. It yields the protein CSVEEYVGTGVGYTF.

The gene calls are TRBV7-2 and TRBJ2-3; D unresolved. Per the germline V gene, CDR1 is SGHTA and CDR2 is FQGNSA. Trimming shortened V by 4 bases and J by 4 bases, and 15 bases separated the two germline ends. The CDR3 length is 15 residues. The CDR3 coding sequence is TGTGCCAGCAGCTCCCCTGCTCTTAGGGCAGATACGCAGTATTTT. Its translation: CASSSPALRADTQYF.